This TCR beta chain was sequenced during a study of T cells in localized non-small cell lung cancer. This CDR3 has 15 amino acids. Germline V lookup: CDR1 LNHNV, CDR2 YYDKDF (reference sequence). Trimming took 0 bases from V and 8 from J, leaving 16 bases between them. Study observations and caveats: Adjacent lung was found to contain a median about 50 of the top 100 tumor clones.

Regarding this clone: Its antigen is unidentified.

The repertoire was sequenced with immunoSEQ multiplex PCR; TCRdb's copy has only in-frame clones and lacks some. The repertoire holds over a thousand clones, with more than 15% as singletons. This specimen consisted of normal lung tissue next to the tumor, obtained before any cancer treatment. The rearrangement links TRBV15 to TRBJ1-2; TRBD1 is a possible D gene (5 bases). This sequence originates from a woman aged 40 to 75 with stage I lung adenocarcinoma. The CDR3 sequence is CATSREEAGLGGYTF. The CDR3 coding sequence is TGTGCCACCAGCAGAGAGGAGGCAGGGTTGGGCGGCTACACCTTC.